Following are 21 T cell receptor beta chains from one sample sequenced in a study of blood T cell repertoires in COVID-19. Using immunoSEQ multiplex PCR, the repertoire was profiled, and TCRdb retains in-frame clones only, with some absent. Of roughly 50,000 clones in the sample, approximately 82% were seen once. Sequences were obtained from peripheral blood. These receptors all come from a human donor in a cohort sampled during active COVID-19.

Turning to this clone: The sample contains more than one DNA sequence encoding this CDR3. This chain links TRBV11-2 with TRBJ1-1; 10 bases line up with TRBD1. V trimming: 1 base; J trimming: 5 bases; junction bases outside the gene matches: 4. The V gene's germline CDR1 is SGHAT and CDR2 FQNNGV. The CDR3 is 15 residues long. The CDR3 DNA sequence: TGTGCCAGCAGCTTAGGTGGGACAGGGGTGACTGAAGCTTTCTTT. Residues: CASSLGGTGVTEAFF.

The chain has TRBV3-1 (or the pseudogene TRBV3-2) and TRBJ2-7; TRBD1 matches at 8 bases. The CDR3 extends over 15 amino acids. The germline V gene has CDR1 LGHDT and CDR2 YNNKEL (reference sequence). V dropped 2 bases and J dropped 4; count of bases not matched to a gene: 7. DNA of the CDR3: TGTGCCAGCAGCCAATTCCAGGGGGCAGGTTACGAGCAGTACTTC. Its protein is CASSQFQGAGYEQYF.

V is TRBV21-1 and J is TRBJ2-7; the tabulated D call, TRBD2, remains unverified against the DNA. TRBV21-1 is annotated as a pseudogene. This CDR3 has 19 amino acids. This CDR3 is CASSTPGLAGGWYDYEQYF. The CDR3 bases are TGTGCCAGCAGCACCCCGGGACTAGCGGGGGGGTGGTATGATTACGAGCAGTACTTC.

This clone was detected only once. The chain has TRBV15 and TRBJ2-4, with 8 bases identical to TRBD1. The CDR3 length is 16 residues. Losses at the gene ends were 4 bases for V and 7 bases for J; bases not matched to a gene: 12. Per germline, CDR1 LNHNV and CDR2 YYDKDF (reference sequence). The CDR3, as DNA: TGTGCCACCAGCATTACCCTCGGGACAGGAGGTAACATTCAGTACTTC. Translation gives CATSITLGTGGNIQYF.

This clone was counted a single time. The chain joins TRBV12-3 or TRBV12-4 to TRBJ1-1; TRBD1 matches at 7 bases. Trimming took 8 bases from V and 5 from J; bases not matched to a gene: 5. The CDR3 has 12 residues. CDR3 DNA: TGTGCCAGCGGAGGGGGCCGGACTGAAGCTTTCTTT. Amino acids: CASGGGRTEAFF.

This clone was seen a single time. The chain carries TRBV5-1 and TRBJ2-3; 10 bases line up with TRBD2. V dropped 4 bases and J dropped 6; count of bases not matched to a gene: 8. Germline V gene lookup returns CDR1 SGHRS and CDR2 YFSETQ. There are 15 residues in the CDR3. The CDR3 loop reads CASSHLAGVEDTQYF. The CDR3 DNA follows: TGCGCCAGCAGCCACCTAGCGGGGGTAGAGGATACGCAGTATTTT.

V usage is TRBV5-1 and J usage is TRBJ1-1; weak D call: TRBD1 (6 bases). The V gene's germline CDR1 is SGHRS and CDR2 YFSETQ. The V and J ends lost 4 bases and 2 bases respectively, with 21 bases between them. The CDR3 is 17 residues long. For the CDR3, the DNA is TGCGCCAGCAGCCCTACCATAGGACAGATAATTAACACTGAAGCTTTCTTT. This codes for CASSPTIGQIINTEAFF. The complete variable domain, with remaining parts taken from reference TRBV5-1 and TRBJ1-1, reads KAGVTQTPRYLIKTRGQQVTLSCSPISGHRSVSWYQQTPGQGLQFLFEYFSETQRNKGNFPGRFSGRQFSNSRSEMNVSTLELGDSALYLCASSPTIGQIINTEAFFGQGTRLTVV.

The CDR3 coding sequence is TGTGCCTGGAGTCTAGGACAGGGGTCTCCCTACGAGCAGTACTTC. Protein sequence: CAWSLGQGSPYEQYF. This chain uses TRBV30 with TRBJ2-7; 9 positions agree with TRBD1. The V and J ends lost 2 bases and 2 bases, in that order; junction bases with no gene match: 7. CDR3 length: 15 amino acids. CDR1 and CDR2 (germline): GTSNPN, SVGIG (reference sequence).

The chain uses TRBV7-3 and TRBJ2-5; TRBD2 agrees at 13 bases. Germline lookup yields CDR1 SGHTA and CDR2 FQGTGA. With 4 bases clipped from V and 5 bases from J, the junction kept 10 bases outside the gene matches. The CDR3 has 17 amino acids. CDR3 sequence: CASSSTSGGARLETQYF. DNA for the CDR3: TGTGCCAGCAGCTCCACTAGCGGGGGGGCTAGGTTGGAGACCCAGTACTTC. Full variable domain (rest looked up from reference TRBV7-3 and TRBJ2-5): GAGVSQTPSNKVTEKGKYVELRCDPISGHTALYWYRQSLGQGPEFLIYFQGTGAADDSGLPNDRFFAVRPEGSVSTLKIQRTERGDSAVYLCASSSTSGGARLETQYFGPGTRLLVL.

The genes are TRBV29-1 and TRBJ2-7; 8 bases line up with TRBD1. This CDR3 is built from 13 residues. Looked up from germline, CDR1 is SQVTM and CDR2 is ANQGSEA. After removal of 6 bases from V and 2 bases from J, the junction contained 6 bases not matched to a gene. Written as DNA, the CDR3 is TGCAGCGTCCGGACAGGGTGGGCCTACGAGCAGTACTTC. It codes for CSVRTGWAYEQYF.

The sample holds one count of this clone. V usage is TRBV7-9 and J usage is TRBJ2-7; 10 positions match TRBD1. There are 14 residues in the CDR3. The germline V gene has CDR1 SEHNR and CDR2 FQNEAQ (reference sequence). Unmatched junction bases numbered 5, after V lost 5 bases and J lost 4 bases. The CDR3 is CASSPGDRGYEQYF. CDR3 in DNA: TGTGCCAGCAGCCCTGGGGACAGGGGATACGAGCAGTACTTC.

Here the CDR3 reads CASSIVAAYNEQFF. For the CDR3, the DNA is TGTGCCAGTAGTATAGTAGCGGCCTACAATGAGCAGTTCTTC. The rearrangement links TRBV19 to TRBJ2-1; a possible D gene is TRBD2 (6 bases). The CDR3 is 14 residues long. Germline V gives CDR1 LNHDA, CDR2 SQIVND (reference sequence). V lost 1 base and J lost 2, with 6 bases in between.

V and J are TRBV5-1 and TRBJ1-1; 8 nucleotides line up with TRBD1. Germline lookup yields CDR1 SGHRS and CDR2 YFSETQ. V was clipped by 4 bases and J by 5 bases; unmatched bases: 10. CDR3 length: 15 residues. CDR3 DNA: TGCGCCAGCAGCGGGCAGGGGGCGCAGGGAACTGAAGCTTTCTTT. Translated: CASSGQGAQGTEAFF.

Concerning this clone: One end of the junction fails to match germline, which may point to a read error. The rearrangement joins TRBV6-6 to TRBJ1-2; D perhaps matches TRBD1 (5 bases). This CDR3 comprises 14 residues. The germline V gene has CDR1 MNHNY and CDR2 SVGAGI (reference sequence). The CDR3 here is CASTYGAREYGYTF. In DNA, the CDR3 is TGTGCCAGCACTTACGGGGCCAGGGAATATGGCTACACCTTC.

The rearrangement links TRBV7-3 to TRBJ2-2; D is unclear. The CDR3 is 13 residues long. Germline loops: CDR1 SGHTA, CDR2 FQGTGA. Trimming stripped 8 bases from V and 4 bases from J, with 11 bases between. CDR3 protein: CASGGPGTGELFF. The DNA for the CDR3 is TGTGCCAGCGGCGGTCCGGGCACCGGGGAGCTGTTTTTT. Combining the CDR3 with reference TRBV7-3 and TRBJ2-2 gives the whole variable domain GAGVSQTPSNKVTEKGKYVELRCDPISGHTALYWYRQSLGQGPEFLIYFQGTGAADDSGLPNDRFFAVRPEGSVSTLKIQRTERGDSAVYLCASGGPGTGELFFGEGSRLTVL.

The V gene is TRBV5-6, the J gene TRBJ1-3; 7 nucleotides align to TRBD1. V was clipped by 0 bases and J by 1 base; unmatched bases: 4. CDR3 size: 16 residues. CDR1 and CDR2 (germline): SGHDT, YYEEEE. CDR3 in DNA: TGTGCCAGCAGCTTGGGACAGGGATTTTCTGGAAACACCATATATTTT. It translates to CASSLGQGFSGNTIYF.

This clone has just one count. The chain has TRBV5-1 and TRBJ1-2; 9 bases are a match to TRBD1. The CDR3 is 14 residues long. With 6 bases clipped from V and 6 bases from J, the junction kept 9 bases outside the gene matches. CDR1 is SGHRS, CDR2 YFSETQ, per germline. The CDR3 here is CASKGEGQGNGYTF. The DNA of the CDR3 is TGCGCCAGCAAAGGAGAGGGACAGGGTAATGGCTACACCTTC.

This chain connects TRBV4-1 to TRBJ1-2; the D gene is possibly TRBD1 (6 bases). V was shortened by 2 bases and J by 6 bases, with 13 bases between the two germline ends. Per the germline V gene, CDR1 is MGHRA and CDR2 is YSYEKL. There are 14 residues in the CDR3. CDR3: CASSQYRAGDGYTF. CDR3 nucleotides: TGCGCCAGCAGCCAATACAGGGCGGGAGATGGCTACACCTTC.

In this sample, this clone turned up a few times. The rearrangement links TRBV27 to TRBJ1-1, with a possible D match to TRBD1 (6 bases). Germline V gene data show CDR1 as MNHEY and CDR2 as SMNVEV (reference sequence). This CDR3 is 12 amino acids long. Trimming took 6 bases from V and 8 from J, leaving 13 bases between them. CDR3 nucleotides: TGTGCCAGCAGGACGACCACAGGGGAAGCTTTCTTT. This gives the protein CASRTTTGEAFF.

The V and J genes are TRBV9 and TRBJ2-3; TRBD2 aligns across 12 bases. Trimming removed 0 bases from V and 0 bases from J; junction bases left unmatched: 8. This CDR3 spans 19 amino acids. CDR1 SGDLS and CDR2 YYNGEE come from the germline V gene. The CDR3 loop is CASSVGLAGASSSTDTQYF. CDR3 DNA: TGTGCCAGCAGCGTAGGACTAGCGGGGGCTTCGTCTAGCACAGATACGCAGTATTTT. Based on the CDR3 plus reference TRBV9 and TRBJ2-3, the full variable domain is DSGVTQTPKHLITATGQRVTLRCSPRSGDLSVYWYQQSLDQGLQFLIQYYNGEERAKGNILERFSAQQFPDLHSELNLSSLELGDSALYFCASSVGLAGASSSTDTQYFGPGTRLTVL.

The J gene is TRBJ2-3, the V gene TRBV19; D unclear. The ends were cut back, 3 bases at V and 0 bases at J, with 13 bases in the middle. Germline CDR1 is LNHDA and CDR2 is SQIVND (reference sequence). The CDR3 runs 16 residues. The DNA for the CDR3 is TGTGCCAGTAGTATTGGGTCAGGCCCTAGCACAGATACGCAGTATTTT. Encoded protein: CASSIGSGPSTDTQYF.